These 15 T cell receptor beta chains originate from one sample sequenced in a study of cytomegalovirus exposure and HLA in healthy donors. The primer mix had 60 Vbeta and 13 Jbeta primers. Data came from immunoSEQ multiplex PCR; TCRdb stores just in-frame clones and leaves some out. The data hold approximately 90,000 clones, with under 80% observed a single time. The sequenced material came from PBMCs. These receptor sequences come from a boy between 10 and 17 years old in good health and CMV-seronegative.

V is TRBV29-1 and J is TRBJ2-1, with 13 positions matching TRBD2. This CDR3 has 14 residues. The trim removed 6 bases at V and 8 bases at J, leaving 7 bases unmatched. Germline lookup yields CDR1 SQVTM and CDR2 ANQGSEA. The CDR3 coding sequence is TGCAGCGTAAGGACTAGCGGGAGTGAGTATGAGCAGTTCTTC. Translating gives CSVRTSGSEYEQFF.

This clone was recorded once. The gene calls are TRBV29-1 and TRBJ2-1; 13 bases are a match to TRBD2. The CDR3 totals 15 residues. The germline CDR1 and CDR2 sequences are SQVTM and ANQGSEA. V shed 7 bases and J 3 bases; nucleotides not matched to a gene: 6. CDR3 in DNA: TGCAGCGGTAGGACTAGCGGGAGTGGCTACAATGAGCAGTTCTTC. Translating it yields CSGRTSGSGYNEQFF.

The chain couples TRBV30 to TRBJ1-2; D call uncertain. Trimming removed 4 bases from V and 4 bases from J, with 22 bases in between. The CDR3 covers 16 residues. Germline V lookup: CDR1 GTSNPN, CDR2 SVGIG (reference sequence). The CDR3 region has the DNA TGTGCCTGGAAACCCCCGGGAGACCGGCGGTTCTATGGCTACACCTTC. Protein: CAWKPPGDRRFYGYTF.

This chain connects TRBV6-5 to TRBJ2-7, with TRBD2 as a possible D gene (6 bases). V was shortened by 6 bases and J by 9 bases, with 21 bases between the two germline ends. The CDR3 consists of 14 residues. Germline lookup yields CDR1 MNHEY and CDR2 SVGAGI. CDR3 sequence reads: CASRPGTGRVGQYF. CDR3 nucleotides: TGTGCCAGCAGACCCGGGACTGGTAGGGTTGGGCAGTACTTC.

This clone was seen just once. This chain uses TRBV14 with TRBJ2-7; 8 nucleotides line up with TRBD1. With 3 bases clipped from V and 4 bases from J, the junction kept 8 bases outside the gene matches. Germline-derived CDR1 and CDR2 are SGHDN and FVKESK. The CDR3 loop spans 15 amino acids. The CDR3 bases are TGTGCCAGCAGCCATTTCAGGGGGCTTTGGTACGAGCAGTACTTC. Translation: CASSHFRGLWYEQYF.

This clone was counted between two and nine times. J is TRBJ1-2 and V is TRBV7-2; 7 bases match TRBD1. V was clipped by 3 bases and J by 3 bases; unmatched bases: 4. The CDR3 has 14 residues. Germline CDR1 and CDR2: SGHTA and FQGNSA. The CDR3 DNA is TGTGCCAGCAGCTTCTATACAGGGGACTATGGCTACACCTTC. It encodes CASSFYTGDYGYTF.

The rearrangement uses TRBV5-6 and TRBJ2-5, with D maybe TRBD1 (6 bases). Trimming cost V 5 bases and J 2 bases, with 10 bases left between them. This CDR3 is built from 13 residues. Germline V CDR1 and CDR2: SGHDT, YYEEEE. Written as DNA, the CDR3 is TGTGCCAGCAGTGGACAGTTTCAAGAGACCCAGTACTTC. Amino acid sequence: CASSGQFQETQYF.

The V gene is TRBV27, the J gene TRBJ2-2; tentatively, D is TRBD1 (5 bases). The germline gives CDR1 MNHEY, CDR2 SMNVEV (reference sequence). The CDR3 is 13 residues long. The ends were cut back, 9 bases at V and 4 bases at J, with 12 bases in the middle. This chain's CDR3 is CARVRVGTGELFF. The CDR3 nucleotides are TGTGCCAGAGTCAGGGTGGGCACCGGGGAGCTGTTTTTT.

V gene TRBV4-3 combines with J gene TRBJ2-1; weak D call: TRBD2 (6 bases). Trimming removed 5 bases from V and 1 base from J, with 9 bases in between. Per germline, CDR1 LGHNA and CDR2 YSLEER. The CDR3 is 14 residues long. CDR3 in DNA: TGCGCCAGCAGCTACGGGGGTTCCTACAATGAGCAGTTCTTC. As protein: CASSYGGSYNEQFF.

CDR3 sequence reads: CSLIGGAGEQYF. The CDR3, as DNA: TGCAGCCTGATCGGCGGGGCCGGTGAGCAGTACTTC. This chain uses TRBV29-1 with TRBJ2-7, with D possibly being TRBD2 (6 bases). In germline, CDR1 is SQVTM, CDR2 ANQGSEA. V lost 8 bases and J lost 7, with 18 bases in between. The CDR3 contains 12 residues.

This clone was counted only a few times. This rearrangement joins TRBV14 to TRBJ2-7, with 7 bases aligning to TRBD2. Per germline, CDR1 SGHDN and CDR2 FVKESK. The CDR3 has 15 residues. Unmatched junction bases numbered 5, after V lost 1 base and J lost 2 bases. The CDR3 sequence: CASSQGPSGPYEQYF. The CDR3 DNA sequence: TGTGCCAGCAGCCAAGGCCCTAGCGGACCCTACGAGCAGTACTTC.

This chain links TRBV4-2 with TRBJ2-5, with D maybe TRBD2 (6 bases). The CDR3 spans 16 residues. Between the trimmed V and J ends, which lost 0 bases and 1 base, there was a span of 12 bases. Germline V gene data show CDR1 as LGHNA and CDR2 as YNFKEQ. The CDR3 region is CASSQDLAEIQETQYF. CDR3 coding DNA: TGTGCCAGCAGCCAAGATTTAGCGGAGATCCAAGAGACCCAGTACTTC.

The chain employs TRBV11-2 and TRBJ1-6, with 10 bases identical to TRBD1. V shed 6 bases, J shed 10 bases, and the junction held 9 bases outside the gene matches. This CDR3 has 15 residues. CDR1 is SGHAT, CDR2 FQNNGV, per germline. The CDR3 loop is CASRGLTGGRSPLHF. DNA of the CDR3: TGTGCCAGCAGGGGTTTGACAGGGGGCAGGTCACCCCTCCACTTT.

With respect to this clone: Other DNA sequences in this specimen translate into the identical CDR3. The CDR3 here is CASSLGSYGYTF. The CDR3 coding sequence is TGTGCCAGCAGCTTAGGCAGCTATGGCTACACCTTC. The chain couples TRBV7-2 to TRBJ1-2; D uncertain. The CDR3 spans 12 residues. The V gene's germline CDR1 is SGHTA and CDR2 FQGNSA. The V end was cut by 1 base, the J end by 4 bases, with 4 bases between.

DNA for the CDR3: TGTGCCAGCAGTGAGCGGGACAGGGGATCCTCCCAGCCCCAGCATTTT. This codes for CASSERDRGSSQPQHF. The rearrangement uses TRBV6-1 and TRBJ1-5; 10 nucleotides line up with TRBD1. CDR3 size: 16 residues. The germline V gene has CDR1 MNHNS and CDR2 SASEGT. Trimming cost V 3 bases and J 7 bases; bases outside gene matches: 9.